A single sample gave rise to the 8 T cell receptor beta chains below, sequenced in a study of shared clonotypes between healthy human individuals. Assay: immunoSEQ multiplex PCR; the TCRdb copy retains only in-frame clones and omits some. The table records roughly 700,000 clones, around 90% of them present only once. The source material was memory CD8+ T cells from PBMCs. The subset here: CD45RO+ cells pooled with CCR7-negative TemRA cells. Receptor source: a man aged 18 to 30 in good health. Some clones in this sample may be carry-over from other donors' samples.

The rearrangement joins TRBV25-1 to TRBJ2-1; 8 nucleotides agree with TRBD1. Germline V gives CDR1 MGHDK, CDR2 SYGVNS. The V and J ends lost 6 bases and 3 bases, in that order; junction bases with no gene match: 7. There are 15 residues in the CDR3. The CDR3 nucleotides are TGTGCCAGCAGGGAGGCAGGGGGCGTCTACAATGAGCAGTTCTTC. Protein: CASREAGGVYNEQFF.

DNA for the CDR3: TGTGCCAGCAGTTACATCCCTGACACAAGATCTTACGAGCAGTACTTC. Translated, it gives CASSYIPDTRSYEQYF. The chain joins TRBV6-6 to TRBJ2-7; no clear D gene. CDR3 length equals 16 residues. The V end was cut by 2 bases, the J end by 4 bases, with 18 bases between. Germline V gives CDR1 MNHNY, CDR2 SVGAGI (reference sequence).

Of note for this clone: The sample contains more than one DNA sequence encoding this CDR3. The rearrangement links TRBV5-1 to TRBJ2-7; D is uncertain. With 2 bases removed from V and 1 base from J, the gap between germline ends came to 7 bases. CDR1 is SGHRS, CDR2 YFSETQ, per germline. CDR3 length: 13 residues. The CDR3 DNA sequence: TGCGCCAGCAGCTTAGACGGTTCCTACGAGCAGTACTTC. It yields the protein CASSLDGSYEQYF.

The genes are TRBV7-8 and TRBJ2-1, with D unclear. The germline CDR1 and CDR2 sequences are SGHVS and FQNEAQ. The CDR3 is 13 amino acids. With 1 base removed from V and 7 bases from J, the gap between germline ends came to 8 bases. The CDR3 here is CASSLGLENEQFF. CDR3 nucleotide sequence: TGTGCCAGCAGCTTAGGACTCGAGAATGAGCAGTTCTTC.

J is TRBJ2-2 and V is TRBV7-9; TRBD1 is a possible D gene (6 bases). The V end was cut by 6 bases, the J end by 5 bases, with 19 bases between. There are 16 residues in the CDR3. The germline CDR1 and CDR2 sequences are SEHNR and FQNEAQ (reference sequence). The CDR3 coding sequence is TGTGCCAGCAGATCAACTAGACAGGTCAGAACCGGGGAGCTGTTTTTT. Translated: CASRSTRQVRTGELFF.

The chain combines TRBV29-1 with TRBJ2-5; D assignment may be TRBD1 or TRBD2 (5 bases each). With 5 bases removed from V and 5 bases from J, the gap between germline ends came to 18 bases. The CDR3 covers 14 residues. Germline lookup yields CDR1 SQVTM and CDR2 ANQGSEA. CDR3 coding DNA: TGCAGCGTTCCCTGGGAGCAGGGAGATGAGACCCAGTACTTC. Encoded protein: CSVPWEQGDETQYF.

This sequence joins TRBV7-9 and TRBJ2-2; no clear D. Germline-derived CDR1 and CDR2 are SEHNR and FQNEAQ (reference sequence). The CDR3 contains 15 residues. The V end lost 5 bases, the J end lost 4 bases, and 14 bases lay between the germline ends. CDR3 bases: TGTGCCAGCAGCCGATTAGGTGTGGTCACCGGGGAGCTGTTTTTT. Its translation is CASSRLGVVTGELFF.

The chain is built from TRBV9 and TRBJ2-3; perhaps TRBD2 as D (6 bases). In germline, CDR1 is SGDLS, CDR2 YYNGEE. The V end was cut by 5 bases, the J end by 3 bases, with 19 bases between. The CDR3 contains 16 residues. The CDR3 sequence: CASSGPRGGGTDTQYF. DNA of the CDR3: TGTGCCAGCAGTGGGCCAAGGGGAGGTGGGACAGATACGCAGTATTTT.